This TCR beta chain originates from a study of response to subunit inactivated influenza vaccine. Points from the study as a whole: Authors suggested that a seasonal influenza vaccination recruits few new T cells each time.

A remark on this clonotype: Its antigen remains unknown.

This CDR3 region has 17 residues. V was cut by 0 bases and J by 2 bases, with 17 bases left in between. Looked up from germline, CDR1 is DFQATT and CDR2 is SNEGSKA (reference sequence). Each CDR3 protein gets one entry after TCRdb re-called the RT-PCR reads with MiXCR. Among roughly 650,000 distinct CDR3 sequences listed, approximately 15% were seen once. This TCR derives from a man between 50 and 59 years old who received an inactivated influenza vaccine. The starting material was PBMCs from blood, obtained 11 to 12 days after vaccination. V gene TRBV20-1 combines with J gene TRBJ1-5; D is possibly TRBD1 (5 bases). As DNA, the CDR3 is TGCAGTGCTAGAGAACCAGGGTACCTACGGGGCAATCAGCCCCAGCATTTT. This translates into CSAREPGYLRGNQPQHF.